This T cell receptor beta chain was found in a study of T-cell memory formation after mild COVID-19 (dated by TCRdb to 2020 to 2022). About the investigation overall: TCR sequence clusters from the two donors were largely donor specific. T-cell clones expanding and contracting after mild COVID-19 in a couple of donors were tracked by longitudinal TCRalpha and TCRbeta repertoire sequencing. Two young, previously healthy adult volunteers made up the cohort, one male and one female. Study-wide findings and limitations: Balanced CD4/CD8 phenotypes were observed for clones contracting from day 15 to 85, whereas a bias towards CD4+ was observed for a second wave of clones expanding from day 15 to 37. Contracting CD4+ clones were found mainly in CM and EM memory subsets, while CD8+ clones were enriched in EMRA. Some responding clones were found in pre-infection memory, which suggests that pre-existing cross-reactive memory T cells took part in the SARS-CoV-2 response. Only two mild cases were covered in the study, and larger cohorts including severe cases with pre-infection samples were considered necessary. The second-wave clones that peaked on day 37 were not confirmed to be SARS-CoV-2 specific.

The data were produced on an Illumina NovaSeq 6000. TCRalpha and TCRbeta cDNA libraries were constructed by 5'RACE with constant-segment primers, with sample barcodes and unique molecular identifiers being introduced. RNA was extracted from every sample with Trizol reagent. Libraries were amplified in two PCR steps, with a second sample barcode and Illumina TruSeq adapters added in the second step. Sequencing of libraries was performed on an Illumina NovaSeq with 2 x 150 bp paired-end reads. Per the authors' processing: Reads were demultiplexed and collapsed into UMI-guided consensus sequences with migec v1.2.7. Using mixcr v2.1.11, UMI consensuses were aligned to TRA and TRB V and J templates and then assembled into clonotypes. A clonotype was counted as expanded or contracted only if both edgeR and NoisET called the change significant, with noise models trained on biological replicates. For edgeR calls, a false discovery rate-adjusted p below 0.01 and a log2 fold-change threshold of 1 were applied. As an exploratory analysis of dynamics, max-normalized trajectories of the 1000 most abundant clonotypes were examined by PCA with hierarchical clustering. The CD4 or CD8 phenotype of responding clones was assigned using the separately sequenced CD4+ and CD8+ repertoires. The public reads were reanalyzed by TCRdb: fastp trimming at Q25, MiXCR alignment, in-frame beta chains only. Each record represents a unique CDR3 protein, reported with the most common genes and DNA among its rows. TCRdb assigned the V and J calls; the authors' analysis was not used. A total of under 450,000 distinct CDR3 sequences appear in this sample, more than 20% of them only once. Of the sample, around 13% falls within the top ten clones.

Trimming removed 4 bases from V and 8 bases from J; the gene matches leave 11 bases unexplained. There are 16 amino acids in the CDR3, from cysteine to phenylalanine inclusive. Of the read, only the CDR3 DNA is kept; its 48 bases are in frame from base 1. CDR1 and CDR2 were assigned from the germline V gene as SGHDN and FVKESK. On this clonotype itself: No cognate antigen has been identified for it. The input lacks base qualities; no much larger clone sits a single base away.

PBMCs were isolated by Ficoll-Paque density gradient centrifugation. The receptor's source is an adult woman who had mild COVID-19 (a few samples of this study predate the infection). The sample titles of this study are shuffled in the database, so cell type and time point are left out; the donor was told from shared clones. Recombination joined TRBV14 with TRBJ2-1; the central 10 bases match TRBD2. Sequenced input: PBMCs or a T cell subset sorted from them (not recorded which). This receptor has the CDR3 CASSRELAGTIDEQFF. The DNA sequence is as follows: TGTGCCAGCAGCCGGGAACTAGCGGGAACGATCGATGAGCAGTTCTTC.